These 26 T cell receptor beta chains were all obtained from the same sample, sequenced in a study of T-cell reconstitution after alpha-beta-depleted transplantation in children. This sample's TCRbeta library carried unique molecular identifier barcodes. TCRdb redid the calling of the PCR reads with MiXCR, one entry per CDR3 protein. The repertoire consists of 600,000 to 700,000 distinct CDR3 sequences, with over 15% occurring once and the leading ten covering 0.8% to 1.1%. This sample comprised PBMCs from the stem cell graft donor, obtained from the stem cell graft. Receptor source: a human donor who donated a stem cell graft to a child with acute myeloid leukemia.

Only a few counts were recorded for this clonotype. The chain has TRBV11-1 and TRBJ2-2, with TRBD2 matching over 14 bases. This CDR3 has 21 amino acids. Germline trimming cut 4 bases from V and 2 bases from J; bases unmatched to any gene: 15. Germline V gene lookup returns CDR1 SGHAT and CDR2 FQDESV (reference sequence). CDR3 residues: CASSYPQHLTSGGVNTGELFF. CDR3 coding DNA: TGTGCCAGCAGCTACCCCCAGCACCTGACTAGCGGGGGGGTCAACACCGGGGAGCTGTTTTTT.

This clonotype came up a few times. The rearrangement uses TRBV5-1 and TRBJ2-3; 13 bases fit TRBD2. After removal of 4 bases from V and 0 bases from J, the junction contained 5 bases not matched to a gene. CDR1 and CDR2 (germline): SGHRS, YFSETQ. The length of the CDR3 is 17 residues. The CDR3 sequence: CASSRGLAGSSTDTQYF. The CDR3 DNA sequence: TGCGCCAGCAGCCGGGGACTAGCGGGGAGTAGCACAGATACGCAGTATTTT.

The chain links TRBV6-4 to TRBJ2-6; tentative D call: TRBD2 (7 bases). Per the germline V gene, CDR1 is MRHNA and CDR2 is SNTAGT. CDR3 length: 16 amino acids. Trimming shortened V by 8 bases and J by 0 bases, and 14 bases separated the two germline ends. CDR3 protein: CASGSGTSSGANVLTF. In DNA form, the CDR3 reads TGTGCCAGCGGGAGCGGGACAAGCTCTGGGGCCAACGTCCTGACTTTC.

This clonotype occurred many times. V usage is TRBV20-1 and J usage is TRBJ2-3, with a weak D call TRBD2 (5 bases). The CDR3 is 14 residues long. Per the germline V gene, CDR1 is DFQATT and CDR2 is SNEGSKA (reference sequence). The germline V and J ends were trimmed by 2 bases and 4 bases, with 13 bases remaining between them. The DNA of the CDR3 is TGCAGTGCTAGATGGCGGGCCGAGGCAGATACGCAGTATTTT. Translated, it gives CSARWRAEADTQYF.

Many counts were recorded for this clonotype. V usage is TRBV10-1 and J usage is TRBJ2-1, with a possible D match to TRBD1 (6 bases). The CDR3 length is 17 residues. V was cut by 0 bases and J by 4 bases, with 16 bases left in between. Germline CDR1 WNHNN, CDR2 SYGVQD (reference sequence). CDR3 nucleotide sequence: TGCGCCAGCAGTGAGTCGGGGGCAGTTAATGTATACAATGAGCAGTTCTTC. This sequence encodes CASSESGAVNVYNEQFF.

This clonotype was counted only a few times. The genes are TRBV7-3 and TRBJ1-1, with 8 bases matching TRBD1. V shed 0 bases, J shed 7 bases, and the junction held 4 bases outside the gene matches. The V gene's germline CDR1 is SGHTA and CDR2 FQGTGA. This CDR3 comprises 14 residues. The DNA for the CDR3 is TGTGCCAGCAGCTTAACTGGGGGACAGGTTGAAGCTTTCTTT. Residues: CASSLTGGQVEAFF.

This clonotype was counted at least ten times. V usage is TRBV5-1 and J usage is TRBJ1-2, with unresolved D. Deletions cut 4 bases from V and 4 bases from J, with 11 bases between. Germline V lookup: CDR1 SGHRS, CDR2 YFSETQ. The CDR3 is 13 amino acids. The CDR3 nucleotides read TGCGCCAGCAGCCGGGATTACGGCTATGGCTACACCTTC. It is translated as CASSRDYGYGYTF.

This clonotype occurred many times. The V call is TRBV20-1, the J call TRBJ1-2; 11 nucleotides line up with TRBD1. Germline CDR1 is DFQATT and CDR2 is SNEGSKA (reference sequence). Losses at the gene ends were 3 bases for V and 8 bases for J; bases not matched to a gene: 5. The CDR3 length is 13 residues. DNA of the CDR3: TGCAGTGCTAGCGGAGGGACAGGGGGGGGCTACACCTTC. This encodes CSASGGTGGGYTF.

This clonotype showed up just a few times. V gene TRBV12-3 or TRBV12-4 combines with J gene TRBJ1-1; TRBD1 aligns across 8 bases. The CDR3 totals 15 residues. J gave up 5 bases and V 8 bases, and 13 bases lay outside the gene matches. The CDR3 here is CASFDENRGETEAFF. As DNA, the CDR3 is TGTGCCAGCTTCGACGAGAACAGGGGGGAGACTGAAGCTTTCTTT.

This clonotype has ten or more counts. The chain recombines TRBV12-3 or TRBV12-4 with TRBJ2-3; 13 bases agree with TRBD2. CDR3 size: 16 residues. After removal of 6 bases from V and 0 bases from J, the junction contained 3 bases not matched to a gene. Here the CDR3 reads CASSPGLAGSTDTQYF. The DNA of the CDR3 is TGTGCCAGCAGCCCGGGACTAGCGGGGAGCACAGATACGCAGTATTTT.

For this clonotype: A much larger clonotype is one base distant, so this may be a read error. CDR3 protein: CASSVSGGGRGHEQFF. Here the CDR3 DNA reads TGTGCCAGCAGCGTATCGGGCGGGGGGAGAGGACATGAGCAGTTCTTC. This chain joins TRBV9 and TRBJ2-1; 8 bases match TRBD2. V was clipped by 1 base and J by 8 bases; unmatched bases: 11. Germline-derived CDR1 and CDR2 are SGDLS and YYNGEE. This CDR3 has 16 amino acids.

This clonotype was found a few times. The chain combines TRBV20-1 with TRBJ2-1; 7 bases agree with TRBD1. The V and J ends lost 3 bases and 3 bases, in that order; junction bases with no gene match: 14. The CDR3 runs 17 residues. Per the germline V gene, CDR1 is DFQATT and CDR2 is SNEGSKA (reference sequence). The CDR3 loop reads CSASFLTQGVSYNEQFF. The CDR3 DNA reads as TGCAGTGCTAGCTTCCTCACTCAGGGGGTTAGCTACAATGAGCAGTTCTTC.

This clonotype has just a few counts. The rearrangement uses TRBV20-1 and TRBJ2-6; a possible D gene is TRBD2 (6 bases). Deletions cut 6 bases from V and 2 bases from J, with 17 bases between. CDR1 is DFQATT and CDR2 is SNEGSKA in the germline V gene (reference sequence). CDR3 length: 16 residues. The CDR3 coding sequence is TGCAGTGCGAGGGGTCGGCGGGGAACTGGGGCCAACGTCCTGACTTTC. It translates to CSARGRRGTGANVLTF.

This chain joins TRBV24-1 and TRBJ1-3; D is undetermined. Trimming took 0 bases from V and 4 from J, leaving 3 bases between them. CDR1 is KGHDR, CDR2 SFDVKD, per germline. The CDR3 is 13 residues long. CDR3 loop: CATSDLSGNTIYF. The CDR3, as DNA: TGTGCCACCAGTGATTTGTCGGGAAACACCATATATTTT.

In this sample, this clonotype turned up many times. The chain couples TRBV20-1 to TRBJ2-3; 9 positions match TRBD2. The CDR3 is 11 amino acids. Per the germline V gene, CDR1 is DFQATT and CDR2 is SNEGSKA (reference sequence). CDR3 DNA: TGCTCTGCGGGGGGGCGCGATACGCAGTATTTT. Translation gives CSAGGRDTQYF.

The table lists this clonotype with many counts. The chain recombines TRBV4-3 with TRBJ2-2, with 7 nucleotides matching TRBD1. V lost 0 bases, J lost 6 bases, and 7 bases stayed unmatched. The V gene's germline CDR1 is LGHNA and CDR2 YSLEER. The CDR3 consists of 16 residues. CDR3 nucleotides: TGCGCCAGCAGCCAAGATCCGACAGGGCATGCCGGGGAGCTGTTTTTT. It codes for CASSQDPTGHAGELFF.

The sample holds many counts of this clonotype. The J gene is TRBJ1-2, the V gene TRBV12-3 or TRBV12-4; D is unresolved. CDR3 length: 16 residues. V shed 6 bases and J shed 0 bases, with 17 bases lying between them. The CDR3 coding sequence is TGTGCCAGCAGCTCCACCCACGATCAAGCTAACTATGGCTACACCTTC. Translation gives CASSSTHDQANYGYTF.

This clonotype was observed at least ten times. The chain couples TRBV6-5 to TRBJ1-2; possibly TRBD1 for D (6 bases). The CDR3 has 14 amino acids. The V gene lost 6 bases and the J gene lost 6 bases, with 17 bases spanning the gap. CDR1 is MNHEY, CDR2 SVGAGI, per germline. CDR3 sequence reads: CASSYTGTRDGYTF. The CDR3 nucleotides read TGTGCCAGCAGCTACACCGGGACACGGGATGGCTACACCTTC.

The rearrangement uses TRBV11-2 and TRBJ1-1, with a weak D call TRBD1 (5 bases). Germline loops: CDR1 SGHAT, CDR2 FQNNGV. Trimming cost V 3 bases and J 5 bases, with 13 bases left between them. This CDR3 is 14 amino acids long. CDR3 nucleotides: TGTGCCAGCAGCTTTGCCAGGGCGATGACTGAAGCTTTCTTT. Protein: CASSFARAMTEAFF.

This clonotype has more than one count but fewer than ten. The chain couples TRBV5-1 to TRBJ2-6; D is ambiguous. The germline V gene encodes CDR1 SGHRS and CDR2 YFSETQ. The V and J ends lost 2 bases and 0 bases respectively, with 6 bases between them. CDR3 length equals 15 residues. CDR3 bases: TGCGCCAGCAGCTTCGAGTTCTCTGGGGCCAACGTCCTGACTTTC. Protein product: CASSFEFSGANVLTF.

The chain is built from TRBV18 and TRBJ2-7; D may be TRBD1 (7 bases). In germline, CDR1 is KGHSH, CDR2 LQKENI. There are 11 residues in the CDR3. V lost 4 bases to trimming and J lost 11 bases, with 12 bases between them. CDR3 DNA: TGTGCCAGCTCACGGCCCAGGGGGGAGTACTTC. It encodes CASSRPRGEYF.

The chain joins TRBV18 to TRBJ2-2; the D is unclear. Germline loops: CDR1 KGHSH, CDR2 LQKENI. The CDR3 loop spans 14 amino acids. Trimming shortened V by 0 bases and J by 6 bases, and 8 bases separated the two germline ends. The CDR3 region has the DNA TGTGCCAGCTCACCACCTCATCTGGCCGGGGAGCTGTTTTTT. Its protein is CASSPPHLAGELFF. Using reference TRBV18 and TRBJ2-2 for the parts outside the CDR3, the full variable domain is NAGVMQNPRHLVRRRGQEARLRCSPMKGHSHVYWYRQLPEEGLKFMVYLQKENIIDESGMPKERFSAEFPKEGPSILRIQQVVRGDSAAYFCASSPPHLAGELFFGEGSRLTVL.

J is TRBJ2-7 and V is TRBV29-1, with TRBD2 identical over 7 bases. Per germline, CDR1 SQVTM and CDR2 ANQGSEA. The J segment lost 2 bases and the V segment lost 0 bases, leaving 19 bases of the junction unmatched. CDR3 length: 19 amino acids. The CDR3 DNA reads TGCAGCGTTGAAGATTTAAGGGCCGAAGGGAGCGGGGTCGCCTACGAGCAGTACTTC. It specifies CSVEDLRAEGSGVAYEQYF.

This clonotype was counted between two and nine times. DNA of the CDR3: TGTGCCATCAGTGATTACCGGGACAGGGGGTCCAGCGAGCAGTACTTC. It codes for CAISDYRDRGSSEQYF. J is TRBJ2-7 and V is TRBV10-3; TRBD1 agrees at 11 bases. Germline CDR1 ENHRY, CDR2 SYGVKD. The length of the CDR3 is 16 residues. Trimming took 3 bases from V and 6 from J; bases not matched to a gene: 10.

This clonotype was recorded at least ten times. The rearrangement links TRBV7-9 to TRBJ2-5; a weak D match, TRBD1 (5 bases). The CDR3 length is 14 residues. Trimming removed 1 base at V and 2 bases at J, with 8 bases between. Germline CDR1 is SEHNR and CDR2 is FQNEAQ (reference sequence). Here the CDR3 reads CASSLGGRQETQYF. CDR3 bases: TGTGCCAGCAGCTTAGGGGGCCGTCAAGAGACCCAGTACTTC.

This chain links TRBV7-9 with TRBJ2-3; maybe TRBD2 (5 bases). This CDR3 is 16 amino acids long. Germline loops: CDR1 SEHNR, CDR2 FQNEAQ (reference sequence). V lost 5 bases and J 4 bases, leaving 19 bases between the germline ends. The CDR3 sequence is CASSPRDSAGPDTQYF. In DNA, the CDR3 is TGTGCCAGCAGCCCTCGCGATAGCGCCGGTCCAGATACGCAGTATTTT.